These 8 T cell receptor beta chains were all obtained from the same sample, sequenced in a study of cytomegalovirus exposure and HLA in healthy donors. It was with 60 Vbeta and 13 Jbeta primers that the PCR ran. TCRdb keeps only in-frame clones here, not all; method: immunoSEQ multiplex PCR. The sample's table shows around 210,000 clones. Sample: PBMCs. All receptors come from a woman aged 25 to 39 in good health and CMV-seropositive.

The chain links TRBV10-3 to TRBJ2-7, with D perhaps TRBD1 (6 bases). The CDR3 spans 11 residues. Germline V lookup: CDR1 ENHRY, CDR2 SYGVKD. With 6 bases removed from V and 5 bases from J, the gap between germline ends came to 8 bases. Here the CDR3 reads CAISRTDEQYF. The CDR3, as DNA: TGTGCCATCAGCCGGACAGACGAGCAGTACTTC.

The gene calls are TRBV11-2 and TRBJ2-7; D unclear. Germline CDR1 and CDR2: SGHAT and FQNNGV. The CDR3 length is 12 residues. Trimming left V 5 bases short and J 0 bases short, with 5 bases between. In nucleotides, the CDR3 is TGTGCCAGCAGCCGGAGCTCCTACGAGCAGTACTTC. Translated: CASSRSSYEQYF.

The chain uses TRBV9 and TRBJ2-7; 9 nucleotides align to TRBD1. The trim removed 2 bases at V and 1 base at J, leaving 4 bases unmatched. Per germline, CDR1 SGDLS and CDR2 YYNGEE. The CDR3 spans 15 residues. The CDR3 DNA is TGTGCCAGCAGCGTTCACAGGGGGCTATCCTACGAGCAGTACTTC. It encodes CASSVHRGLSYEQYF.

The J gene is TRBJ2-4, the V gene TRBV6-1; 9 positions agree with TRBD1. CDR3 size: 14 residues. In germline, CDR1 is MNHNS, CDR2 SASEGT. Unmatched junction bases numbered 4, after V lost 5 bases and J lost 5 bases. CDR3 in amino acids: CASSRTGGENIQYF. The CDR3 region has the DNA TGTGCCAGCAGTCGCACAGGGGGCGAAAACATTCAGTACTTC.

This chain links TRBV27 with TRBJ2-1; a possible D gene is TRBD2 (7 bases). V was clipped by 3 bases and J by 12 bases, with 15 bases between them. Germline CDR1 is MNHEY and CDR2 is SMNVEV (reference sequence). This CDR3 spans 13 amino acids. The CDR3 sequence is CASSFGGRGGQFF. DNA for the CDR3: TGTGCCAGCAGTTTCGGGGGGCGCGGTGGGCAGTTCTTC.

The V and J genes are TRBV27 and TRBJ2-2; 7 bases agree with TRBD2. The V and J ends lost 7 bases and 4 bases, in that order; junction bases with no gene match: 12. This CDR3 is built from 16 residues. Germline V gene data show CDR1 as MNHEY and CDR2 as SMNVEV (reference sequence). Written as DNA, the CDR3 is TGTGCCAGCACCAACCCGCCGGCGGGAGCCACCGGGGAGCTGTTTTTT. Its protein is CASTNPPAGATGELFF.

This CDR3 reads CASSPAGTGVYEQYF. For the CDR3, the DNA is TGTGCCAGCAGTCCAGCCGGGACAGGGGTTTACGAGCAGTACTTC. The chain couples TRBV6-5 to TRBJ2-7, with 10 bases matching TRBD1. The CDR3 is 15 residues long. J lost 4 bases, V lost 5 bases, and 8 bases had no gene match. Looked up from germline, CDR1 is MNHEY and CDR2 is SVGAGI.

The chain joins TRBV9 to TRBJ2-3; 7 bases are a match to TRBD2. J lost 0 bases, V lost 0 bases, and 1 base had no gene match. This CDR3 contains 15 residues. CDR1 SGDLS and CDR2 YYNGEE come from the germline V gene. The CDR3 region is CASSVGGGSTDTQYF. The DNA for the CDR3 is TGTGCCAGCAGCGTAGGGGGGGGTAGCACAGATACGCAGTATTTT.